A single sample gave rise to the 28 T cell receptor beta chains below, sequenced in a study of cytomegalovirus exposure and HLA in healthy donors listed by TCRdb under 2017. Library preparation was by the immunoSEQ multiplex PCR assay. The multiplex PCR relied on a mix of 60 forward primers for TCR Vbeta segments and 13 reverse primers for TCR Jbeta segments. Entries here come from immuneACCESS through TCRdb and include only in-frame sequences with V and J called. Some clones fail to appear in such tables; in the studies checked, an unresolved V gene covers under half of the shortfall, and the cause of the remainder is unknown. Across this sample there are around 180,000 clones, with about 73% seen only once. The ten largest clones add up to less than 15% of the sample. Specimen: PBMCs. Source of these receptors: a woman between 50 and 59 years old in good health and CMV-seropositive.

The V gene is TRBV7-9, the J gene TRBJ2-3; D may be TRBD2 (6 bases). This CDR3 has 17 amino acids. Per the germline V gene, CDR1 is SEHNR and CDR2 is FQNEAQ (reference sequence). V lost 5 bases to trimming and J lost 0 bases, with 18 bases between them. The CDR3 sequence is CASSPTGGGTSTDTQYF. CDR3 in DNA: TGTGCCAGCAGCCCAACGGGTGGGGGGACTAGCACAGATACGCAGTATTTT.

V gene TRBV30 combines with J gene TRBJ1-1, with TRBD1 identical over 7 bases. From germline, CDR1 is GTSNPN and CDR2 SVGIG (reference sequence). The ends lost 5 bases at V and 4 bases at J; junction bases unmatched: 10. This CDR3 has 14 residues. The CDR3 DNA is TGTGCCTGGCTAACTTTAGGACAGGCCACTGAAGCTTTCTTT. Its protein is CAWLTLGQATEAFF.

This chain uses TRBV4-1 with TRBJ2-2; TRBD2 agrees at 7 bases. The V gene end was trimmed by 5 bases and the J gene end by 0 bases; junction bases not matched to a gene: 3. The CDR3 is 15 amino acids. CDR1 and CDR2 (germline): MGHRA, YSYEKL. The CDR3 coding sequence is TGCGCCAGCAGCGAGCGGGGCACGAACACCGGGGAGCTGTTTTTT. This encodes CASSERGTNTGELFF.

The rearrangement links TRBV10-3 to TRBJ2-5, with 8 bases aligning to TRBD1. With 6 bases clipped from V and 3 bases from J, the junction kept 0 bases outside the gene matches. CDR1 is ENHRY, CDR2 SYGVKD, per germline. This CDR3 spans 12 amino acids. The CDR3 protein is CAIRGQEETQYF. DNA for the CDR3: TGTGCCATCAGGGGACAGGAAGAGACCCAGTACTTC.

This clone was observed a handful of times. The chain links TRBV4-1 to TRBJ1-2; D perhaps matches TRBD1 (6 bases). Germline loops: CDR1 MGHRA, CDR2 YSYEKL. The CDR3 contains 12 residues. V was pared by 10 bases and J by 2 bases, with 11 bases between. As DNA, the CDR3 is TGCGCCACGACAGGTCCGAACTATGGCTACACCTTC. Its translation is CATTGPNYGYTF.

The rearrangement links TRBV19 to TRBJ1-5; D is uncertain. Per germline, CDR1 LNHDA and CDR2 SQIVND (reference sequence). CDR3 length: 14 residues. Trimming took off 5 bases at V and 4 bases at J, with 12 bases between the two ends. CDR3: CASSRGRGNQPQHF. CDR3 coding DNA: TGTGCCAGTAGTCGTGGTCGGGGTAATCAGCCCCAGCATTTT.

V and J are TRBV20-1 and TRBJ2-7; D not resolved. From germline, CDR1 is DFQATT and CDR2 SNEGSKA (reference sequence). The CDR3 covers 11 residues. The germline V and J ends were trimmed by 2 bases and 4 bases, with 6 bases remaining between them. The CDR3 sequence is CSARRTYEQYF. The CDR3 coding sequence is TGCAGTGCTAGACGCACTTACGAGCAGTACTTC.

This clone was seen once. V gene TRBV2 combines with J gene TRBJ2-2, with D maybe TRBD2 (6 bases). The CDR3 sequence is 14 residues long. Germline CDR1 SNHLY, CDR2 FYNNEI. The V gene lost 4 bases and the J gene lost 5 bases, with 11 bases spanning the gap. CDR3 in DNA: TGTGCCAGCAGTGCGGGGGTAGGGACCGGGGAGCTGTTTTTT. This sequence encodes CASSAGVGTGELFF.

This rearrangement joins TRBV6-1 to TRBJ1-2, with 9 bases identical to TRBD1. Germline V gene lookup returns CDR1 MNHNS and CDR2 SASEGT. The CDR3 sequence is 13 residues long. J gave up 5 bases and V 3 bases, and 1 base lay outside the gene matches. CDR3 region: CASSEGTGYGYTF. In nucleotides, the CDR3 is TGTGCCAGCAGTGAGGGGACAGGGTATGGCTACACCTTC.

This chain connects TRBV2 to TRBJ1-4; tentatively, D is TRBD1 (5 bases). Trimming removed 5 bases from V and 7 bases from J, with 8 bases in between. CDR3 length: 12 residues. Germline assignment: CDR1 SNHLY and CDR2 FYNNEI. CDR3 DNA sequence: TGTGCCAGCAGTCTCAGGGTTGAAAAACTGTTTTTT. Protein: CASSLRVEKLFF.

This sequence joins TRBV4-1 and TRBJ1-6; TRBD1 matches at 7 bases. Germline assignment: CDR1 MGHRA and CDR2 YSYEKL. The CDR3 has 15 amino acids. Unmatched junction bases numbered 4, after V lost 1 base and J lost 7 bases. The CDR3 bases are TGCGCCAGCAGCCAAGCCGGACAGGTAAATTCACCCCTCCACTTT. It encodes CASSQAGQVNSPLHF.

The chain employs TRBV30 and TRBJ1-2; 7 positions agree with TRBD1. This CDR3 contains 12 residues. Germline lookup yields CDR1 GTSNPN and CDR2 SVGIG (reference sequence). Trimming at V came to 4 bases and at J to 5 bases, leaving 4 bases not matched to a gene. The DNA for the CDR3 is TGTGCCTGGAATGACAGGGAGTATGGCTACACCTTC. Translation: CAWNDREYGYTF.

The V call is TRBV2, the J call TRBJ2-1, with D possibly matching TRBD2 (6 bases). V was shortened by 6 bases and J by 9 bases, with 27 bases between the two germline ends. CDR3 length equals 17 residues. Germline V gene data show CDR1 as SNHLY and CDR2 as FYNNEI. CDR3 sequence reads: CASRPGEATRSMGEQFF. CDR3 nucleotides: TGTGCCAGCAGACCGGGGGAAGCGACTCGCTCGATGGGTGAGCAGTTCTTC.

V and J are TRBV5-4 and TRBJ2-1; D is uncertain. V shed 3 bases and J shed 0 bases, with 10 bases lying between them. Germline loops: CDR1 SGHNT, CDR2 YYREEE (reference sequence). The CDR3 sequence is 15 residues long. CDR3 sequence reads: CASSSDWSSYNEQFF. CDR3 sequence (DNA): TGTGCCAGCAGCTCTGACTGGAGCTCCTACAATGAGCAGTTCTTC.

This clone turned up a few times. This chain joins TRBV2 and TRBJ1-1, with D maybe TRBD1 (5 bases). V shed 7 bases and J shed 3 bases, with 12 bases lying between them. The germline CDR1 and CDR2 sequences are SNHLY and FYNNEI. The CDR3 is 13 amino acids. The CDR3 loop is CASKGTGDTEAFF. The DNA for the CDR3 is TGTGCCAGCAAGGGGACGGGGGACACTGAAGCTTTCTTT.

This rearrangement joins TRBV30 to TRBJ2-6, with 9 positions matching TRBD1. The V gene's germline CDR1 is GTSNPN and CDR2 SVGIG (reference sequence). The CDR3 is 17 amino acids. V was clipped by 5 bases and J by 0 bases; unmatched bases: 8. Here the CDR3 reads CAWGRDRVRSGANVLTF. Written as DNA, the CDR3 is TGTGCCTGGGGGAGGGACAGGGTGCGCTCTGGGGCCAACGTCCTGACTTTC.

The sample holds a few counts of this clone. The rearrangement joins TRBV29-1 to TRBJ1-5; 8 nucleotides line up with TRBD1. With V trimmed by 4 bases and J by 7 bases, 3 bases remained unmatched. The V gene's germline CDR1 is SQVTM and CDR2 ANQGSEA. The CDR3 contains 12 residues. The CDR3 sequence is CSVGQGRQPQHF. CDR3 sequence (DNA): TGCAGCGTTGGACAGGGGAGGCAGCCCCAGCATTTT.

This clone was seen more than once but under ten times. This rearrangement joins TRBV18 to TRBJ1-2, with a weak D call TRBD1 (5 bases). The CDR3 sequence is 16 residues long. V shed 0 bases and J shed 3 bases, with 14 bases lying between them. Per germline, CDR1 KGHSH and CDR2 LQKENI. The CDR3 DNA is TGTGCCAGCTCACCACCGGTTCGGCGGGGACACTATGGCTACACCTTC. Its translation is CASSPPVRRGHYGYTF.

The genes are TRBV2 and TRBJ2-5; TRBD1 matches at 7 bases. The germline CDR1 and CDR2 sequences are SNHLY and FYNNEI. J gave up 0 bases and V 5 bases, and 3 bases lay outside the gene matches. CDR3 size: 14 residues. The CDR3, as DNA: TGTGCCAGCAGTCCTCAGGGGGACCAAGAGACCCAGTACTTC. Residues: CASSPQGDQETQYF.

This chain links TRBV19 with TRBJ1-2; 8 bases are shared with TRBD1. Germline assignment: CDR1 LNHDA and CDR2 SQIVND (reference sequence). Germline trimming cut 5 bases from V and 14 bases from J; bases unmatched to any gene: 10. The CDR3 is 12 residues long. This CDR3 is CASSPQQGVGTF. The CDR3 DNA reads as TGTGCCAGTAGTCCGCAACAGGGGGTCGGTACCTTC.

The chain is built from TRBV19 and TRBJ1-1, with 7 bases identical to TRBD1. The CDR3 runs 14 residues. Germline CDR1 LNHDA, CDR2 SQIVND (reference sequence). V lost 1 base, J lost 1 base, and 0 bases stayed unmatched. The CDR3 spells CASSIGQGNTEAFF. In DNA, the CDR3 is TGTGCCAGTAGTATAGGACAGGGGAACACTGAAGCTTTCTTT.

J is TRBJ1-5 and V is TRBV9; no reliable D call. The length of the CDR3 is 13 residues. V shed 4 bases and J shed 2 bases, with 7 bases lying between them. Germline CDR1 and CDR2: SGDLS and YYNGEE. The CDR3 DNA reads TGTGCCAGCAGCCGAGAGGGCAATCAGCCCCAGCATTTT. Encoded protein: CASSREGNQPQHF.

V and J are TRBV11-1 and TRBJ2-5; perhaps TRBD2 as D (5 bases). Trimming left V 5 bases short and J 7 bases short, with 14 bases between. The CDR3 covers 13 residues. The germline V gene has CDR1 SGHAT and CDR2 FQDESV (reference sequence). CDR3 in amino acids: CASSKWRSGTQYF. CDR3 bases: TGTGCCAGCAGCAAGTGGAGGAGCGGGACCCAGTACTTC. The full variable domain, with the rest looked up from reference TRBV11-1 and TRBJ2-5, is EAEVAQSPRYKITEKSQAVAFWCDPISGHATLYWYRQILGQGPELLVQFQDESVVDDSQLPKDRFSAERLKGVDSTLKIQPAELGDSAMYLCASSKWRSGTQYFGPGTRLLVL.

This chain connects TRBV7-3 to TRBJ2-3; 8 positions match TRBD2. Germline V gives CDR1 SGHTA, CDR2 FQGTGA. This CDR3 spans 14 amino acids. V gave up 4 bases and J gave up 1 base; unmatched junction bases: 1. CDR3 in amino acids: CASSSRGGTDTQYF. The CDR3 nucleotides read TGTGCCAGCAGCTCGCGGGGGGGCACAGATACGCAGTATTTT. Using reference TRBV7-3 and TRBJ2-3 for the parts outside the CDR3, the full variable domain is GAGVSQTPSNKVTEKGKYVELRCDPISGHTALYWYRQSLGQGPEFLIYFQGTGAADDSGLPNDRFFAVRPEGSVSTLKIQRTERGDSAVYLCASSSRGGTDTQYFGPGTRLTVL.

Of note for this clone: At the DNA level, this CDR3 is encoded by other sequences in the same sample as well. This chain links TRBV9 with TRBJ1-1; D uncertain. This CDR3 comprises 14 residues. Between the trimmed V and J ends, which lost 0 bases and 3 bases, there was a span of 9 bases. Germline V gene lookup returns CDR1 SGDLS and CDR2 YYNGEE. Here the CDR3 DNA reads TGTGCCAGCAGCGTAGGGGGAGGCGACACTGAAGCTTTCTTT. Protein product: CASSVGGGDTEAFF.

J is TRBJ1-1 and V is TRBV4-1, with D unresolved. CDR1 and CDR2 from the germline V gene are MGHRA and YSYEKL. V lost 0 bases and J 3 bases, leaving 11 bases between the germline ends. CDR3 length equals 15 residues. The DNA for the CDR3 is TGCGCCAGCAGCCAAGAACCGACCCAGGACACTGAAGCTTTCTTT. Its protein is CASSQEPTQDTEAFF.

The rearrangement links TRBV30 to TRBJ1-4, with 8 bases aligning to TRBD1. This CDR3 region has 16 residues. The germline gives CDR1 GTSNPN, CDR2 SVGIG (reference sequence). J lost 8 bases, V lost 2 bases, and 13 bases had no gene match. CDR3 in DNA: TGTGCCTGGAGTCCCACCGTAGGGACAGGCGAAGAAAAACTGTTTTTT. Its protein product is CAWSPTVGTGEEKLFF.

The chain combines TRBV11-1 with TRBJ2-3; 8 bases fit TRBD1. Germline-derived CDR1 and CDR2 are SGHAT and FQDESV (reference sequence). The V gene end was trimmed by 5 bases and the J gene end by 3 bases; junction bases not matched to a gene: 7. This CDR3 spans 15 amino acids. The CDR3 DNA follows: TGTGCCAGCAGCAAAGACAGGGGTGGGACAGATACGCAGTATTTT. Translating gives CASSKDRGGTDTQYF.